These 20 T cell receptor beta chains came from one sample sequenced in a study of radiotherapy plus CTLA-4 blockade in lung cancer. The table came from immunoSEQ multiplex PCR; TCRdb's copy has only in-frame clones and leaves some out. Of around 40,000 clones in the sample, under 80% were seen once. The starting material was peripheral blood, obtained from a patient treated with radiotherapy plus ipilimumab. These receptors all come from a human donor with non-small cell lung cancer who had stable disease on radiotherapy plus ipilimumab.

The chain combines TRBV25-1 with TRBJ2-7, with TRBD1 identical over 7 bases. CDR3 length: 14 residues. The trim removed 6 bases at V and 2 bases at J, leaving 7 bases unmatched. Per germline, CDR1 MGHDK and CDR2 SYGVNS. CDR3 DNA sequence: TGTGCCAGCAGGGGGACAGCTTTTACCTACGAGCAGTACTTC. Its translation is CASRGTAFTYEQYF.

This chain's CDR3 is CASSLSSGVDTQYF. CDR3 nucleotide sequence: TGTGCCAGCAGCCTTTCCTCGGGGGTGGATACGCAGTATTTT. The chain recombines TRBV9 with TRBJ2-3; TRBD2 is a possible D gene (6 bases). Germline loops: CDR1 SGDLS, CDR2 YYNGEE. The CDR3 has 14 amino acids. V gave up 4 bases and J gave up 6 bases, with 15 bases separating them.

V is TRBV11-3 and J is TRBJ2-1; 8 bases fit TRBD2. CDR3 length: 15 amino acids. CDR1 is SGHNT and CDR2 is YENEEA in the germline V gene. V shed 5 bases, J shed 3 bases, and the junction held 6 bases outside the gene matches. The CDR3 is CASSPRSGDYNEQFF. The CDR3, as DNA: TGTGCCAGCAGCCCTCGTAGCGGGGACTACAATGAGCAGTTCTTC. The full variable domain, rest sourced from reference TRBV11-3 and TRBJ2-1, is EAGVVQSPRYKIIEKKQPVAFWCNPISGHNTLYWYLQNLGQGPELLIRYENEEAVDDSQLPKDRFSAERLKGVDSTLKIQPAELGDSAVYLCASSPRSGDYNEQFFGPGTRLTVL.

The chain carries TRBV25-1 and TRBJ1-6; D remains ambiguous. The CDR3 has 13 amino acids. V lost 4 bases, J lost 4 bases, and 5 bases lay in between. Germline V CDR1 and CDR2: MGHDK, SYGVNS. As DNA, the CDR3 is TGTGCCAGCAGTGGGCTTTATAATTCACCCCTCCACTTT. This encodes CASSGLYNSPLHF.

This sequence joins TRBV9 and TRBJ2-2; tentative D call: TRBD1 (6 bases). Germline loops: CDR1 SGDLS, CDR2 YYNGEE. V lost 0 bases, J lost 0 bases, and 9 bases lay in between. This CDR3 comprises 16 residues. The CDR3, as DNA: TGTGCCAGCAGCGTAGGGGGACATCCGAACACCGGGGAGCTGTTTTTT. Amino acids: CASSVGGHPNTGELFF.

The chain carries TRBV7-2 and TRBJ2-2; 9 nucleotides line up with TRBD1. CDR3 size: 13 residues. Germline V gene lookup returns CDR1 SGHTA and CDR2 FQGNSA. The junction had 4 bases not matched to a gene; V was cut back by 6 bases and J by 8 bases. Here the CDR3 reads CASRRQGGGELFF. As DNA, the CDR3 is TGTGCCAGCAGAAGACAGGGGGGAGGGGAGCTGTTTTTT.

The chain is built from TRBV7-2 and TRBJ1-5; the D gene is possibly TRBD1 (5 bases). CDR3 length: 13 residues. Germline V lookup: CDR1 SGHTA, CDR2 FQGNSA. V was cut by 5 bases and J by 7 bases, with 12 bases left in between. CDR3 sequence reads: CASSLLQGQPQHF. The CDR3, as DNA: TGTGCCAGCAGCCTCCTCCAGGGCCAGCCCCAGCATTTT.

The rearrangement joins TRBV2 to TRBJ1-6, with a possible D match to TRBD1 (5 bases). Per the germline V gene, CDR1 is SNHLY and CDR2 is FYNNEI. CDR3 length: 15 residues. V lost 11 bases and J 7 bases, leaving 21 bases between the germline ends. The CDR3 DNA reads TGTGCCGCACGAGCAGGCGACAGTCCAAATTCACCCCTCCACTTT. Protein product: CAARAGDSPNSPLHF.

The CDR3 bases are TGTGCCAGCAGCCTCACAGGGGGCAACCGAGATACGCAGTATTTT. Protein: CASSLTGGNRDTQYF. The chain joins TRBV5-6 to TRBJ2-3, with 9 bases aligning to TRBD1. Germline-derived CDR1 and CDR2 are SGHDT and YYEEEE. The CDR3 has 15 residues. V trimming: 4 bases; J trimming: 5 bases; junction bases outside the gene matches: 8. The full variable domain, completed using reference TRBV5-6 and TRBJ2-3, is DAGVTQSPTHLIKTRGQQVTLRCSPKSGHDTVSWYQQALGQGPQFIFQYYEEEERQRGNFPDRFSGHQFPNYSSELNVNALLLGDSALYLCASSLTGGNRDTQYFGPGTRLTVL.

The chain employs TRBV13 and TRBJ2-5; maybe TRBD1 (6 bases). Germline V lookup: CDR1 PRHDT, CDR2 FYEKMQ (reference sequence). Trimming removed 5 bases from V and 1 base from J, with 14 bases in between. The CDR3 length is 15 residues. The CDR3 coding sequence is TGTGCCAGCAGCGTTCTAAGGACAGCCCAAGAGACCCAGTACTTC. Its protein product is CASSVLRTAQETQYF.

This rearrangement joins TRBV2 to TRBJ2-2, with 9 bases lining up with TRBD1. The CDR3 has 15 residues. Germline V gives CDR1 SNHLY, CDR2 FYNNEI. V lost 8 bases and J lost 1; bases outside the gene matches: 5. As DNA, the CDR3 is TGTGCCAGCGGGGGACAGGGTAGGAACACCGGGGAGCTGTTTTTT. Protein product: CASGGQGRNTGELFF. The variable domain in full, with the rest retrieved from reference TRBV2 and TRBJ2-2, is EPEVTQTPSHQVTQMGQEVILRCVPISNHLYFYWYRQILGQKVEFLVSFYNNEISEKSEIFDDQFSVERPDGSNFTLKIRSTKLEDSAMYFCASGGQGRNTGELFFGEGSRLTVL.

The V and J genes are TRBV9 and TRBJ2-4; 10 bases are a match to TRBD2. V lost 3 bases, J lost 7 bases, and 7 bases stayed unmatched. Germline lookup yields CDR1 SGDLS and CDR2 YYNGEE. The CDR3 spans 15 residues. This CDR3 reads CASSDTSGVYNIQYF. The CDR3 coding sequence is TGTGCCAGCAGCGATACTAGCGGGGTATACAACATTCAGTACTTC.

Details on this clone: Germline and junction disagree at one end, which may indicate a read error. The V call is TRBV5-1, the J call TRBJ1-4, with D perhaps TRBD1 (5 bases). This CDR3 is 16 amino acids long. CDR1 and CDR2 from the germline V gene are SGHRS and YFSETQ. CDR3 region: CASSPVAGSSNEKLFF. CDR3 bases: TGCGCCAGCAGCCCAGTAGCAGGGTCGTCTAACGAAAAACTGTTTTTT.

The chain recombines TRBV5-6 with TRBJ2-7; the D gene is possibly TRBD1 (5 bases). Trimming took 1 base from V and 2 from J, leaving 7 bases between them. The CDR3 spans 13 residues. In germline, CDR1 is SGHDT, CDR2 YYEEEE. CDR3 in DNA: TGTGCCAGCAGCTTGACAGGAGCCTACGAGCAGTACTTC. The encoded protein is CASSLTGAYEQYF.

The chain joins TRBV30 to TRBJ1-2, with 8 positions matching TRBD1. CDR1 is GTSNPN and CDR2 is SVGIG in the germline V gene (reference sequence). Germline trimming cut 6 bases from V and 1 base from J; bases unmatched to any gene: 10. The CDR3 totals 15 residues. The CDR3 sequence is CACRTGTGDNYGYTF. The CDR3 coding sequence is TGTGCCTGCCGAACCGGGACAGGAGATAACTATGGCTACACCTTC.

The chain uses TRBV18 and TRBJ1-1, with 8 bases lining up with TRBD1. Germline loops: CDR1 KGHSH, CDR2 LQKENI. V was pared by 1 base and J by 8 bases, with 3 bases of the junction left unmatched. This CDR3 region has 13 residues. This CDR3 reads CASSPRAGGEAFF. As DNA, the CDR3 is TGTGCCAGCTCACCACGGGCAGGGGGCGAAGCTTTCTTT.

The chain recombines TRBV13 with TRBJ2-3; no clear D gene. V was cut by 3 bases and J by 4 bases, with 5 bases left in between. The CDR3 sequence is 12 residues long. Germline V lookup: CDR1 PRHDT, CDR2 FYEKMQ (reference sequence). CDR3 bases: TGTGCCAGCAGCTTTCGCGCAGATACGCAGTATTTT. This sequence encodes CASSFRADTQYF.

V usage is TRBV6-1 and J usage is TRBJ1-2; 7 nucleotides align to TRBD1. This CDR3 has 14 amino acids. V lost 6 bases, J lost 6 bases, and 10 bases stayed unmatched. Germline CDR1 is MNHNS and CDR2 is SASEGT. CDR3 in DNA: TGTGCCAGCAGAAAGGGACAGAACCGGCATGGCTACACCTTC. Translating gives CASRKGQNRHGYTF.

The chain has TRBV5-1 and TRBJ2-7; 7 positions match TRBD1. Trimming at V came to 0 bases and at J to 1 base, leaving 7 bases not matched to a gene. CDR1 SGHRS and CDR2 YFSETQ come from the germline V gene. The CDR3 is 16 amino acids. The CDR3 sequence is CASSLGPTGISYEQYF. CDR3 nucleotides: TGCGCCAGCAGCTTGGGCCCGACAGGGATATCCTACGAGCAGTACTTC.

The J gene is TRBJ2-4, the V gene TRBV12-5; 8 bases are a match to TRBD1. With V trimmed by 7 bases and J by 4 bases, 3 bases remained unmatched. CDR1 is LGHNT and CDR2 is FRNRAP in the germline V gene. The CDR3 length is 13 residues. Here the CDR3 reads CASARTGKNIQYF. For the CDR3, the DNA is TGTGCTAGTGCAAGGACAGGGAAAAACATTCAGTACTTC.